A single sample is the source of the 15 T cell receptor beta chains below, sequenced in a study of cytomegalovirus exposure and HLA in healthy donors (dated by TCRdb to the late 2010s). The library was prepared using the immunoSEQ multiplex PCR assay. For the multiplex PCR, a mixture combining 60 forward primers for TCR Vbeta segments and 13 reverse primers for TCR Jbeta segments was used. In TCRdb, the immuneACCESS table is reduced to in-frame sequences with V and J assigned. These tables do not hold every clone; where another copy was compared, an unresolved V gene accounts for under half, and the others remain unexplained. The sample records under 200,000 clones, about four fifths of which are singletons. The ten largest clones capture 1% of the sample. Sequencing used PBMCs. The receptors originated from a woman between 45 and 65 years old in good health and CMV-seropositive.

The gene calls are TRBV5-1 and TRBJ2-1, with 10 bases identical to TRBD2. V was pared by 4 bases and J by 7 bases, with 11 bases of the junction left unmatched. This CDR3 region has 16 residues. The germline V gene encodes CDR1 SGHRS and CDR2 YFSETQ. CDR3 protein: CASSVTSGTSVNEQFF. In DNA form, the CDR3 reads TGCGCCAGCAGCGTAACCTCCGGGACTAGCGTAAATGAGCAGTTCTTC.

This chain uses TRBV9 with TRBJ1-5; D gene unclear. V dropped 0 bases and J dropped 3 bases, with 7 bases sitting between them. CDR1 SGDLS and CDR2 YYNGEE come from the germline V gene. This CDR3 is 14 amino acids long. The CDR3 sequence: CASSVGSSNQPQHF. CDR3 nucleotides: TGTGCCAGCAGCGTAGGGAGCTCCAATCAGCCCCAGCATTTT.

This sequence joins TRBV4-3 and TRBJ2-4; 7 bases map to TRBD1. This CDR3 is 19 amino acids long. The germline V gene encodes CDR1 LGHNA and CDR2 YSLEER. V trimming: 0 bases; J trimming: 0 bases; junction bases outside the gene matches: 11. The CDR3 sequence is CASSQEWTGESLAKNIQYF. CDR3 DNA sequence: TGCGCCAGCAGCCAAGAGTGGACAGGCGAGTCTCTAGCCAAAAACATTCAGTACTTC.

This clone was recorded only once. The chain has TRBV7-3 and TRBJ2-3; perhaps TRBD2 as D (6 bases). Germline V gives CDR1 SGHTA, CDR2 FQGTGA. V gave up 2 bases and J gave up 7 bases, with 13 bases separating them. There are 14 residues in the CDR3. This chain's CDR3 is CASSLGPGENTQYF. The CDR3 DNA sequence: TGTGCCAGCAGCTTAGGACCGGGGGAAAATACGCAGTATTTT.

This chain uses TRBV5-6 with TRBJ1-1; weak D call: TRBD1 (5 bases). Per germline, CDR1 SGHDT and CDR2 YYEEEE. V lost 4 bases and J 2 bases, leaving 15 bases between the germline ends. There are 15 residues in the CDR3. CDR3 in amino acids: CASSPLGQENTEAFF. As DNA, the CDR3 is TGTGCCAGCAGCCCGCTGGGGCAGGAAAACACTGAAGCTTTCTTT.

V usage is TRBV5-4 and J usage is TRBJ2-5; TRBD1 matches at 10 bases. Germline CDR1 reads SGHNT; CDR2 reads YYREEE (reference sequence). Losses at the gene ends were 3 bases for V and 5 bases for J; bases not matched to a gene: 10. This CDR3 is built from 16 residues. In DNA, the CDR3 is TGTGCCAGCAGCTCTCGGGACAGGGGTTTGAGGGAGACCCAGTACTTC. Residues: CASSSRDRGLRETQYF.

About this clone: This sample also contains other DNA sequences that code for the same CDR3. The chain has TRBV5-1 and TRBJ2-7; D is perhaps TRBD1 (6 bases). The CDR3 spans 13 residues. Germline V CDR1 and CDR2: SGHRS, YFSETQ. The V end was cut by 0 bases, the J end by 4 bases, with 8 bases between. The CDR3 sequence: CASSLETGYEQYF. CDR3 bases: TGCGCCAGCAGCTTGGAAACAGGGTACGAGCAGTACTTC.

This clone occurred once. This rearrangement joins TRBV28 to TRBJ1-2; 11 bases agree with TRBD1. There are 16 residues in the CDR3. With 2 bases clipped from V and 8 bases from J, the junction kept 10 bases outside the gene matches. The germline V gene encodes CDR1 MDHEN and CDR2 SYDVKM. The CDR3 protein is CASSLGTGGSFSGYTF. CDR3 nucleotide sequence: TGTGCCAGCAGTTTAGGGACAGGGGGATCGTTTTCGGGCTACACCTTC.

This chain connects TRBV19 to TRBJ2-6; 9 nucleotides agree with TRBD1. Germline V gives CDR1 LNHDA, CDR2 SQIVND (reference sequence). There are 17 residues in the CDR3. J was trimmed by 0 bases and V by 6 bases; bases with no gene match: 6. The CDR3 protein is CASSLGTGPSGANVLTF. The CDR3 nucleotides are TGTGCCAGTAGCTTAGGGACAGGGCCCTCTGGGGCCAACGTCCTGACTTTC. Full variable domain (rest looked up from reference TRBV19 and TRBJ2-6): DGGITQSPKYLFRKEGQNVTLSCEQNLNHDAMYWYRQDPGQGLRLIYYSQIVNDFQKGDIAEGYSVSREKKESFPLTVTSAQKNPTAFYLCASSLGTGPSGANVLTFGAGSRLTVL.

CDR3 coding DNA: TGTGCCAGCAGCTTAGGGGCGGGGAGCTCTGGAAACACCATATATTTT. It specifies CASSLGAGSSGNTIYF. This sequence joins TRBV7-3 and TRBJ1-3; a possible D gene is TRBD1 (5 bases). The CDR3 is 16 amino acids. Germline loops: CDR1 SGHTA, CDR2 FQGTGA. The germline V and J ends were trimmed by 2 bases and 0 bases, with 11 bases remaining between them.

This clone was recorded once. J is TRBJ1-1 and V is TRBV5-1; D call uncertain. The germline CDR1 and CDR2 sequences are SGHRS and YFSETQ. Trimming pared 3 bases from V and 2 bases from J, leaving 8 bases between. This CDR3 spans 13 amino acids. The CDR3 spells CASSSPFNTEAFF. CDR3 bases: TGCGCCAGCAGCTCCCCGTTCAACACTGAAGCTTTCTTT.

The V call is TRBV9, the J call TRBJ2-6, with 11 bases aligning to TRBD1. This CDR3 is 19 amino acids long. Germline V gene sequence: CDR1 SGDLS, CDR2 YYNGEE. J gave up 0 bases and V 3 bases, and 8 bases lay outside the gene matches. In nucleotides, the CDR3 is TGTGCCAGCAGCGCATCCGGGACAGGGGGATTCTCTGGGGCCAACGTCCTGACTTTC. Residues: CASSASGTGGFSGANVLTF.

CDR3 nucleotide sequence: TGTGCCACCAGCAGGGAACGCGGGTCCTTCTACGAGCAGTACTTC. Amino acid sequence: CATSRERGSFYEQYF. The gene calls are TRBV15 and TRBJ2-7, with a tentative D call TRBD2 (5 bases). Trimming shortened V by 3 bases and J by 3 bases, and 15 bases separated the two germline ends. The CDR3 is made up of 15 amino acids. Germline-derived CDR1 and CDR2 are LNHNV and YYDKDF (reference sequence).

About this clone itself: The junction and the germline gene differ at one end; a read error may be behind it. The V gene is TRBV7-9, the J gene TRBJ1-1; 7 nucleotides match TRBD1. The CDR3 totals 18 residues. Germline values: CDR1 SEHNR, CDR2 FQNEAQ (reference sequence). The DNA for the CDR3 is TGTTCCAGCAGCTCCAACAGGGGTAAGGCGAACCCGAACACTGAAGCTTTCTTT. Its translation is CSSSSNRGKANPNTEAFF.

V gene TRBV29-1 combines with J gene TRBJ1-1; no clear D. The CDR3 runs to 16 residues. V gave up 1 base and J gave up 0 bases, with 15 bases separating them. Germline lookup yields CDR1 SQVTM and CDR2 ANQGSEA. The chain's CDR3 is CSVEGRNPDLNTEAFF. The CDR3 bases are TGCAGCGTTGAAGGTAGAAACCCAGACTTGAACACTGAAGCTTTCTTT.